Following are 20 T cell receptor beta chains from one sample sequenced in a study of blood T cells in healthy people across ages. Sample-barcoded 5' priming and a J-beta primer mix drove a second PCR of roughly 6 to 12 cycles. From the 5' RACE reads, TCRdb called clonotypes with MiXCR, one entry per CDR3 protein. The table records about 900,000 distinct CDR3 sequences, roughly 43% of them present only once. The material sequenced was blood. All receptors derive from a man aged 30 to 39 in good health.

The J gene is TRBJ2-4, the V gene TRBV20-1, with 8 bases aligning to TRBD1. Germline values: CDR1 DFQATT, CDR2 SNEGSKA (reference sequence). V shed 6 bases, J shed 13 bases, and the junction held 17 bases outside the gene matches. The CDR3 length is 14 residues. The CDR3 DNA follows: TGCAGTGCCAGCGCGACAGGGGAGCGCTACGGGCAGTACTTC. Its protein product is CSASATGERYGQYF.

The chain carries TRBV6-4 and TRBJ2-7, with a weak D call TRBD2 (6 bases). The J call may be wrong; the DNA end is better matched by TRBJ2-5. Germline CDR1 MRHNA, CDR2 SNTAGT. CDR3 size: 15 residues. The CDR3 nucleotides read TGTGCCAGCAGTGAACAAGCGGGCAACCGGGAGACCCAGTACTTC. Its protein product is CASSEQAGNRETQYF.

This clonotype was observed a few times. The J gene is TRBJ1-4, the V gene TRBV27; tentative D call: TRBD1 (5 bases). The length of the CDR3 is 15 residues. V lost 6 bases and J 0 bases, leaving 11 bases between the germline ends. Germline V gene lookup returns CDR1 MNHEY and CDR2 SMNVEV (reference sequence). This CDR3 is CASRGGMTTNEKLFF. CDR3 DNA: TGTGCCAGCAGGGGGGGGATGACAACTAATGAAAAACTGTTTTTT. Using reference TRBV27 and TRBJ1-4 for the parts outside the CDR3, the full variable domain is EAQVTQNPRYLITVTGKKLTVTCSQNMNHEYMSWYRQDPGLGLRQIYYSMNVEVTDKGDVPEGYKVSRKEKRNFPLILESPSPNQTSLYFCASRGGMTTNEKLFFGSGTQLSVL.

V is TRBV5-1 and J is TRBJ1-1; TRBD1 agrees at 11 bases. This CDR3 is built from 16 residues. Germline CDR1 and CDR2: SGHRS and YFSETQ. V gave up 3 bases and J gave up 4 bases; unmatched junction bases: 8. CDR3 in amino acids: CASSWGTGGSGTEAFF. The CDR3 DNA is TGCGCCAGCAGCTGGGGGACAGGGGGAAGTGGCACTGAAGCTTTCTTT.

This clonotype has more than one count but fewer than ten. The chain carries TRBV6-1 and TRBJ2-2; 7 bases line up with TRBD1. The length of the CDR3 is 14 residues. With V trimmed by 5 bases and J by 6 bases, 6 bases remained unmatched. Germline values: CDR1 MNHNS, CDR2 SASEGT. CDR3 in DNA: TGTGCCAGCAGTAAAAATGACAGGGCCGGGGAGCTGTTTTTT. Translation gives CASSKNDRAGELFF.

The chain carries TRBV28 and TRBJ2-1, with D tentatively TRBD1 (6 bases). V shed 2 bases and J shed 6 bases, with 14 bases lying between them. Looked up from germline, CDR1 is MDHEN and CDR2 is SYDVKM. CDR3 length: 15 amino acids. The CDR3 reads CASSLNRDHRNEQFF. CDR3 sequence (DNA): TGTGCCAGCAGTTTAAACAGGGACCACCGCAATGAGCAGTTCTTC.

The chain couples TRBV20-1 to TRBJ2-7, with D uncertain. Germline CDR1 is DFQATT and CDR2 is SNEGSKA (reference sequence). Trimming cost V 3 bases and J 0 bases, with 12 bases left between them. The CDR3 length is 14 residues. CDR3 loop: CSARIAYSSYEQYF. The CDR3, as DNA: TGCAGTGCTAGGATTGCCTATAGCTCCTACGAGCAGTACTTC.

This clonotype came up a few times. CDR3 sequence: CASSYLDRIYEQYF. The DNA for the CDR3 is TGTGCCAGCAGTTACTTGGACAGGATCTACGAGCAGTACTTC. The chain uses TRBV6-2 or TRBV6-3 and TRBJ2-5; TRBD1 agrees at 7 bases. The J call is doubtful: the DNA matches TRBJ2-7 better. Germline-derived CDR1 and CDR2 are MNHEY and SVGEGT. This CDR3 spans 14 amino acids.

This clonotype was seen a handful of times. The gene calls are TRBV12-3 or TRBV12-4 and TRBJ2-5; 7 bases line up with TRBD1. The CDR3 has 14 residues. The V gene end was trimmed by 4 bases and the J gene end by 3 bases; junction bases not matched to a gene: 5. The CDR3 nucleotides read TGTGCCAGCAGTTCCCAACAGGGGAAAGAGACCCAGTACTTC. This gives the protein CASSSQQGKETQYF.

The chain is built from TRBV7-2 and TRBJ1-5; 8 nucleotides agree with TRBD1. There are 17 residues in the CDR3. Trimming cost V 5 bases and J 1 base; bases outside gene matches: 10. CDR1 and CDR2 (germline): SGHTA, FQGNSA. For the CDR3, the DNA is TGTGCCAGCAGCCTAGACCACAGGGGGACGAGCAATCAGCCCCAGCATTTT. Amino acids: CASSLDHRGTSNQPQHF. Full variable domain (missing parts from reference TRBV7-2 and TRBJ1-5): GAGVSQSPSNKVTEKGKDVELRCDPISGHTALYWYRQSLGQGLEFLIYFQGNSAPDKSGLPSDRFSAERTGGSVSTLTIQRTQQEDSAVYLCASSLDHRGTSNQPQHFGDGTRLSIL.

The CDR3 nucleotides are TGTGCCAGCAGCCAAGTGAACAGACTCTACGAGCAGTACTTC. The encoded protein is CASSQVNRLYEQYF. This chain uses TRBV3-1 with TRBJ2-7; D is ambiguous. From germline, CDR1 is LGHDT and CDR2 YNNKEL (reference sequence). The CDR3 runs to 14 residues. Trimming removed 1 base from V and 3 bases from J, with 10 bases in between.

The sample holds a few counts of this clonotype. This may be a read error: a much more frequent sequence differs by one nucleotide. CDR3 sequence (DNA): TGCAGTGCTAGAGGTAGGCAGGGTTCATCCACCCTCGAGCAGTACTTC. Translating gives CSARGRQGSSTLEQYF. The gene calls are TRBV20-1 and TRBJ2-7, with a tentative D call TRBD1 (5 bases). Germline V gene data show CDR1 as DFQATT and CDR2 as SNEGSKA (reference sequence). V was trimmed by 1 base and J by 6 bases, leaving 22 bases between them. The CDR3 loop spans 16 amino acids.

The chain employs TRBV9 and TRBJ2-7; D not resolved. V gave up 0 bases and J gave up 3 bases, with 10 bases separating them. Germline V gene lookup returns CDR1 SGDLS and CDR2 YYNGEE. CDR3 size: 14 residues. The CDR3 DNA sequence: TGTGCCAGCAGCGTAGAGGTTGGGAACTACGAGCAGTACTTC. Translated: CASSVEVGNYEQYF.

The rearrangement links TRBV6-5 to TRBJ2-3; 13 bases map to TRBD2. V trimming: 6 bases; J trimming: 5 bases; junction bases outside the gene matches: 5. CDR1 and CDR2 from the germline V gene are MNHEY and SVGAGI. This CDR3 comprises 15 residues. CDR3 in amino acids: CASRFRTSGGDTQYF. The CDR3 region has the DNA TGTGCCAGCAGGTTTCGGACTAGCGGGGGAGATACGCAGTATTTT.

The chain combines TRBV5-1 with TRBJ2-3; D not resolved. This CDR3 contains 14 residues. Trimming took off 4 bases at V and 0 bases at J, with 9 bases between the two ends. Germline V gene lookup returns CDR1 SGHRS and CDR2 YFSETQ. CDR3 bases: TGCGCCAGCAGCGCCGTCGAAAGCACAGATACGCAGTATTTT. This codes for CASSAVESTDTQYF.

J is TRBJ1-2 and V is TRBV6-6; 8 nucleotides line up with TRBD1. The length of the CDR3 is 15 residues. V was clipped by 6 bases and J by 4 bases; unmatched bases: 10. The V gene's germline CDR1 is MNHNY and CDR2 SVGAGI (reference sequence). In nucleotides, the CDR3 is TGTGCCAGCAGCCAGAGACAGGGGACTTCCTATGGCTACACCTTC. Protein product: CASSQRQGTSYGYTF.

J is TRBJ2-5 and V is TRBV12-3 or TRBV12-4; 11 bases line up with TRBD2. The CDR3 has 16 amino acids. Trimming at V came to 3 bases and at J to 11 bases, leaving 14 bases not matched to a gene. Written as DNA, the CDR3 is TGTGCCAGCAGTTTTCTAGCGGGGGGCTCCTACAATGAGCAGTACTTC. Its protein is CASSFLAGGSYNEQYF.

There are a few counts of this clonotype. The chain combines TRBV29-1 with TRBJ1-2; D gene ambiguous. Trimming removed 4 bases from V and 2 bases from J, with 11 bases in between. This CDR3 comprises 13 residues. Germline CDR1 SQVTM, CDR2 ANQGSEA. In nucleotides, the CDR3 is TGCAGCGTTGGGCCAAACAAGAACTATGGCTACACCTTC. Protein: CSVGPNKNYGYTF.

The chain carries TRBV6-2 or TRBV6-3 and TRBJ2-3, with D unresolved. V dropped 0 bases and J dropped 0 bases, with 10 bases sitting between them. The CDR3 length is 16 residues. Germline V gene data show CDR1 as MNHEY and CDR2 as SVGEGT. CDR3 DNA: TGTGCCAGCAGTTACTCAAGGGCAGATAGCACAGATACGCAGTATTTT. This translates into CASSYSRADSTDTQYF.

About this clonotype: One base away lies a much larger clone, so this may be a sequencing read error. The V gene is TRBV4-3, the J gene TRBJ2-3, with 8 bases fitting TRBD2. V lost 1 base and J lost 10; bases outside the gene matches: 7. The CDR3 has 14 amino acids. Germline V gives CDR1 LGHNA, CDR2 YSLEER. The CDR3 sequence: CASSQADVGLAQYF. The CDR3 nucleotides read TGCGCCAGCAGCCAAGCAGATGTGGGACTAGCGCAGTATTTT.